The 4 T cell receptor beta chains below all came from one sample that was sequenced in a study of T cell responses to AZD1222 COVID-19 vaccine. The assay was immunoSEQ multiplex PCR, and TCRdb's table has in-frame clones only and misses some. The sample shows roughly 120,000 clones, under 95% of them seen only once. Sequencing was performed on peripheral blood, taken on day 0 of AZD1222 vaccination. These receptors were obtained from an adult in good health.

The rearrangement uses TRBV12-3 or TRBV12-4 and TRBJ1-1, with unresolved D. CDR3 length: 11 residues. The ends were cut back, 3 bases at V and 4 bases at J, with 3 bases in the middle. The CDR3 loop is CASSFATEAFF. CDR3 nucleotides: TGTGCCAGCAGTTTTGCCACTGAAGCTTTCTTT.

The chain is built from TRBV5-1 and TRBJ1-5; TRBD1 might be the D (5 bases). This CDR3 comprises 13 residues. Germline V gives CDR1 SGHRS, CDR2 YFSETQ. Deletions cut 0 bases from V and 7 bases from J, with 8 bases between. CDR3 DNA sequence: TGCGCCAGCAGCTTGGAAGGGGCACAGCCCCAGCATTTT. Encoded protein: CASSLEGAQPQHF.

This clone has only one observation. V usage is TRBV2 and J usage is TRBJ1-1; D is undetermined. This CDR3 region has 13 residues. The V end was cut by 6 bases, the J end by 1 base, with 9 bases between. Germline V gene lookup returns CDR1 SNHLY and CDR2 FYNNEI. The CDR3 DNA reads as TGTGCCAGCAGGGTGACGTGGAACACTGAAGCTTTCTTT. As protein: CASRVTWNTEAFF.

V is TRBV9 and J is TRBJ1-3; D might be TRBD1 (5 bases). Germline lookup yields CDR1 SGDLS and CDR2 YYNGEE. The V gene lost 2 bases and the J gene lost 1 base, with 10 bases spanning the gap. The CDR3 sequence is 15 residues long. The CDR3 loop reads CASSVGGLSGNTIYF. CDR3 coding DNA: TGTGCCAGCAGCGTCGGGGGATTGTCTGGAAACACCATATATTTT.